The clone carrying this T cell receptor (beta chain) was found a few times. Antigen unknown. TCRdb analysed the 5' RACE reads with MiXCR anew, one entry per CDR3 protein. The sample holds fewer than 350,000 distinct CDR3 sequences, approximately 14% seen once. Trimming stripped 3 bases from V and 6 bases from J, with 14 bases between. Germline CDR1 reads SEHNR; CDR2 reads FQNEAQ (reference sequence). The CDR3 length is 15 residues. This specimen belongs to a study of T-cell memory formation after mild COVID-19. Overall study context: TCR clusters were mostly confined to one donor each.

General study points: CD4/CD8 balance held among clones contracting day 15 to 85, and later expanders leaned CD4+. Memory from before infection featured some responding clones, which suggests cross-reactive memory joined.

Sequencing input: PBMCs or a T cell subset sorted from them (not recorded which). The chain joins TRBV7-9 to TRBJ1-4; D uncertain. The origin of this receptor is a man younger than 30 who had mild COVID-19 (a few samples of this study predate the infection). Cell type and time point are not known. In nucleotides, the CDR3 is TGTGCCAGCAGCTTCTGGGCAGGCCGCGATGAAAAACTGTTTTTT. It specifies CASSFWAGRDEKLFF.